The next 27 T cell receptor beta chains were all read from a single sample in a study of beta chain features in type 1 diabetes. As every portion of the isolated RNA was reverse transcribed, the sequencing read expressed TCRB transcripts. Profiling relied on immunoSEQ multiplex PCR, and the TCRdb table lists in-frame clones only, not all of them. The sample includes just over 450,000 clones, about 29% of them seen just once. The sample comprised naive CD4+ T cells from blood. These receptors were taken from a man aged 18 to 29 in good health.

This clone was seen a handful of times. CDR3 protein: CASSLILRESTDTQYF. In DNA, the CDR3 is TGCGCCAGCAGCTTAATCCTCAGGGAGAGCACAGATACGCAGTATTTT. The chain employs TRBV4-3 and TRBJ2-3, with D perhaps TRBD1 or TRBD2 (5 bases each). Trimming took 5 bases from V and 0 from J, leaving 15 bases between them. CDR3 length: 16 amino acids. Germline loops: CDR1 LGHNA, CDR2 YSLEER.

This clone was seen a few times. The chain carries TRBV29-1 and TRBJ1-1; possibly TRBD1 for D (5 bases). The CDR3 runs 13 residues. Germline V CDR1 and CDR2: SQVTM, ANQGSEA. The V and J ends lost 8 bases and 3 bases respectively, with 16 bases between them. CDR3 sequence (DNA): TGCAGCACAGGCAGGGCACCGGACACTGAAGCTTTCTTT. Translation: CSTGRAPDTEAFF. The whole variable domain, remainder taken from reference TRBV29-1 and TRBJ1-1, is SAVISQKPSRDICQRGTSLTIQCQVDSQVTMMFWYRQQPGQSLTLIATANQGSEATYESGFVIDKFPISRPNLTFSTLTVSNMSPEDSSIYLCSTGRAPDTEAFFGQGTRLTVV.

The V and J genes are TRBV29-1 and TRBJ2-4; D unclear. Trimming removed 4 bases at V and 7 bases at J, with 14 bases between. CDR1 and CDR2 (germline): SQVTM, ANQGSEA. This CDR3 is 13 amino acids long. The CDR3 sequence: CSVAVDLRNIQYF. DNA for the CDR3: TGCAGCGTTGCCGTCGACCTCAGGAACATTCAGTACTTC.

V gene TRBV20-1 combines with J gene TRBJ2-7; D gene ambiguous. Per the germline V gene, CDR1 is DFQATT and CDR2 is SNEGSKA (reference sequence). V dropped 3 bases and J dropped 4 bases, with 7 bases sitting between them. This CDR3 contains 11 residues. The CDR3 coding sequence is TGCAGTGCTAGGGCAGAATACGAGCAGTACTTC. Its protein is CSARAEYEQYF.

In its sample, this clone was seen a few times. The V gene is TRBV18, the J gene TRBJ2-1; no definite D call. V lost 6 bases and J lost 5, with 5 bases in between. Germline assignment: CDR1 KGHSH and CDR2 LQKENI. The CDR3 is 11 residues long. The DNA for the CDR3 is TGTGCCAGCTCTAGACACAATGAGCAGTTCTTC. Protein product: CASSRHNEQFF.

This clone was recorded a few times. V usage is TRBV2 and J usage is TRBJ1-1; no clear D gene. The CDR3 spans 12 residues. Germline V gene lookup returns CDR1 SNHLY and CDR2 FYNNEI. V gave up 7 bases and J gave up 4 bases, with 10 bases separating them. The CDR3 nucleotides are TGTGCCAGCAAGATGGGCGGCACTGAAGCTTTCTTT. It specifies CASKMGGTEAFF.

A few counts support this clone. V usage is TRBV30 and J usage is TRBJ1-5, with D possibly matching TRBD1 (5 bases). The V gene lost 4 bases and the J gene lost 3 bases, with 16 bases spanning the gap. Germline values: CDR1 GTSNPN, CDR2 SVGIG (reference sequence). This CDR3 region has 15 residues. The DNA for the CDR3 is TGTGCCTGGAAGGGAAGGGGACCCTTCAATCAGCCCCAGCATTTT. Encoded protein: CAWKGRGPFNQPQHF.

Only a few counts were recorded for this clone. The chain employs TRBV28 and TRBJ2-7; 7 bases fit TRBD1. This CDR3 spans 14 amino acids. Trimming cost V 4 bases and J 0 bases; bases outside gene matches: 3. Germline-derived CDR1 and CDR2 are MDHEN and SYDVKM. CDR3 region: CASSSGQNSYEQYF. The CDR3 DNA is TGTGCCAGCAGTTCGGGACAGAACTCCTACGAGCAGTACTTC. Variable domain in full (rest from reference TRBV28 and TRBJ2-7): DVKVTQSSRYLVKRTGEKVFLECVQDMDHENMFWYRQDPGLGLRLIYFSYDVKMKEKGDIPEGYSVSREKKERFSLILESASTNQTSMYLCASSSGQNSYEQYFGPGTRLTVT.

This rearrangement joins TRBV7-9 to TRBJ2-5; the D gene is possibly TRBD2 (6 bases). Germline loops: CDR1 SEHNR, CDR2 FQNEAQ (reference sequence). V gave up 2 bases and J gave up 2 bases, with 12 bases separating them. The CDR3 covers 15 residues. CDR3 DNA: TGTGCCAGCAGCTTACTTAGGAGCGGGCAAGAGACCCAGTACTTC. Translated: CASSLLRSGQETQYF.

This clone was found once. This rearrangement joins TRBV30 to TRBJ2-3; D may correspond to TRBD1 or TRBD2 (5 bases each). Germline values: CDR1 GTSNPN, CDR2 SVGIG (reference sequence). CDR3 length: 15 residues. V was clipped by 4 bases and J by 0 bases, with 14 bases between them. The chain's CDR3 is CAWTTVGASTDTQYF. The CDR3 nucleotides are TGTGCCTGGACTACCGTCGGGGCTAGCACAGATACGCAGTATTTT.

The chain carries TRBV7-9 and TRBJ1-2; D unclear. From germline, CDR1 is SEHNR and CDR2 FQNEAQ (reference sequence). The CDR3 is 14 amino acids. V lost 1 base, J lost 6 bases, and 12 bases lay in between. This CDR3 is CASSLELARNGYTF. The CDR3 nucleotides read TGTGCCAGCAGCTTAGAACTCGCCAGAAATGGCTACACCTTC.

This clone was counted a few times. The chain links TRBV7-3 to TRBJ2-7; 8 nucleotides line up with TRBD2. Trimming removed 5 bases from V and 3 bases from J; junction bases left unmatched: 3. The CDR3 totals 13 residues. Per the germline V gene, CDR1 is SGHTA and CDR2 is FQGTGA. The CDR3 DNA reads as TGTGCCAGCAGCGGTAGCGGGGACTACGAGCAGTACTTC. Its translation: CASSGSGDYEQYF.

About this clone itself: The sample has other DNA sequences that encode this CDR3 too. The J gene is TRBJ2-1, the V gene TRBV29-1, with no clear D. Germline V CDR1 and CDR2: SQVTM, ANQGSEA. The CDR3 is 13 residues long. V lost 1 base and J lost 7, with 11 bases in between. The CDR3 spells CSVEVQVGNEQFF. Here the CDR3 DNA reads TGCAGCGTTGAAGTCCAGGTGGGGAATGAGCAGTTCTTC.

This chain joins TRBV9 and TRBJ2-5; 8 bases line up with TRBD1. This CDR3 has 13 amino acids. Germline V gives CDR1 SGDLS, CDR2 YYNGEE. V shed 4 bases, J shed 5 bases, and the junction held 4 bases outside the gene matches. The CDR3 reads CASSLTGVETQYF. As DNA, the CDR3 is TGTGCCAGCAGCCTGACAGGGGTGGAGACCCAGTACTTC.

This clone was observed a few times. The chain uses TRBV30 and TRBJ1-5, with D uncertain. The CDR3 length is 12 residues. Germline values: CDR1 GTSNPN, CDR2 SVGIG (reference sequence). V dropped 2 bases and J dropped 6 bases, with 8 bases sitting between them. The CDR3: CAWSPGPQPQHF. Written as DNA, the CDR3 is TGTGCCTGGAGTCCGGGTCCTCAGCCCCAGCATTTT.

V and J are TRBV30 and TRBJ2-7; D tentatively reads TRBD1 or TRBD2 (5 bases each). This CDR3 is built from 13 residues. V lost 2 bases to trimming and J lost 6 bases, with 14 bases between them. Germline V gene data show CDR1 as GTSNPN and CDR2 as SVGIG (reference sequence). The CDR3 coding sequence is TGTGCCTGGAGTCCCCAACCCGGGGCCGAGCAGTACTTC. It yields the protein CAWSPQPGAEQYF.

V usage is TRBV7-2 and J usage is TRBJ2-7, with 11 positions matching TRBD1. Looked up from germline, CDR1 is SGHTA and CDR2 is FQGNSA. Unmatched junction bases numbered 4, after V lost 0 bases and J lost 6 bases. There are 15 residues in the CDR3. The CDR3 DNA reads as TGTGCCAGCAGCTTAGCGACCGGGACAGGGGGCGAGCAGTACTTC. Protein sequence: CASSLATGTGGEQYF.

The chain has TRBV2 and TRBJ2-7; TRBD1 aligns across 8 bases. Germline loops: CDR1 SNHLY, CDR2 FYNNEI. V trimming: 5 bases; J trimming: 6 bases; junction bases outside the gene matches: 9. The CDR3 consists of 14 residues. CDR3 bases: TGTGCCAGCAGTCTGACAGGGGCCCCTCCCGAGCAGTACTTC. Translation gives CASSLTGAPPEQYF.

The genes are TRBV11-3 and TRBJ2-3; D unclear. V dropped 5 bases and J dropped 1 base, with 10 bases sitting between them. Germline CDR1 and CDR2: SGHNT and YENEEA. CDR3 length: 14 residues. The CDR3 reads CASSLGRGTDTQYF. The CDR3 nucleotides read TGTGCCAGCAGCCTAGGTCGCGGCACAGATACGCAGTATTTT.

This clone was counted a few times. V gene TRBV9 combines with J gene TRBJ1-1, with D uncertain. This CDR3 has 14 residues. Germline CDR1 is SGDLS and CDR2 is YYNGEE. V gave up 3 bases and J gave up 2 bases, with 11 bases separating them. The CDR3 is CASSADLVNTEAFF. CDR3 nucleotide sequence: TGTGCCAGCAGCGCAGACCTTGTTAACACTGAAGCTTTCTTT.

The chain is built from TRBV4-1 and TRBJ2-7; 9 bases are shared with TRBD2. The CDR3 is 15 amino acids. Trimming at V came to 2 bases and at J to 1 base, leaving 3 bases not matched to a gene. Germline CDR1 MGHRA, CDR2 YSYEKL. CDR3 nucleotide sequence: TGCGCCAGCAGCCAAATTGGACTAGCGTCCTACGAGCAGTACTTC. Its translation: CASSQIGLASYEQYF.

This rearrangement joins TRBV5-1 to TRBJ1-2, with 9 bases aligning to TRBD1. The V gene end was trimmed by 3 bases and the J gene end by 4 bases; junction bases not matched to a gene: 10. The CDR3 has 16 amino acids. Germline CDR1 and CDR2: SGHRS and YFSETQ. The CDR3 nucleotides are TGCGCCAGCAGCTCCTCCGACGGACAGGGGAGCTATGGCTACACCTTC. Residues: CASSSSDGQGSYGYTF.

The V gene is TRBV5-4, the J gene TRBJ2-1; 14 positions match TRBD2. The V and J ends lost 2 bases and 7 bases, in that order; junction bases with no gene match: 5. From germline, CDR1 is SGHNT and CDR2 YYREEE (reference sequence). The CDR3 spans 16 residues. Written as DNA, the CDR3 is TGTGCCAGCAGCTTCCCGACTAGCGGGAGGGGGAATGAGCAGTTCTTC. Protein: CASSFPTSGRGNEQFF.

This clone occurred once. J is TRBJ2-7 and V is TRBV11-2; no reliable D call. The germline V and J ends were trimmed by 2 bases and 7 bases, with 9 bases remaining between them. Germline loops: CDR1 SGHAT, CDR2 FQNNGV. The CDR3 totals 12 residues. As DNA, the CDR3 is TGTGCCAGCAGCTTAATCGGTTGGGAGCAGTACTTC. Its protein product is CASSLIGWEQYF. Full variable domain (outside the CDR3, taken from reference TRBV11-2 and TRBJ2-7): EAGVAQSPRYKIIEKRQSVAFWCNPISGHATLYWYQQILGQGPKLLIQFQNNGVVDDSQLPKDRFSAERLKGVDSTLKIQPAKLEDSAVYLCASSLIGWEQYFGPGTRLTVT.

In its sample, this clone was seen a few times. The CDR3 nucleotides are TGCAGCGTTTTGACAGGGGGCGGCGGGGAGCTGTTTTTT. Translating gives CSVLTGGGGELFF. The chain links TRBV29-1 to TRBJ2-2; 10 positions match TRBD1. The V gene's germline CDR1 is SQVTM and CDR2 ANQGSEA. The trim removed 5 bases at V and 7 bases at J, leaving 4 bases unmatched. This CDR3 spans 13 amino acids.

V usage is TRBV4-1 and J usage is TRBJ2-7; 10 nucleotides agree with TRBD2. This CDR3 region has 16 residues. Germline loops: CDR1 MGHRA, CDR2 YSYEKL. Trimming took 4 bases from V and 2 from J; bases not matched to a gene: 8. The CDR3 bases are TGCGCCAGCAGCCGTGGCACTAGCGGGAATACCTACGAGCAGTACTTC. Amino acids: CASSRGTSGNTYEQYF.

The rearrangement joins TRBV15 to TRBJ2-1; no reliable D call. The CDR3 is made up of 15 amino acids. Germline V gene sequence: CDR1 LNHNV, CDR2 YYDKDF (reference sequence). V lost 5 bases and J lost 5, with 16 bases in between. The CDR3 protein is CATSGRRATHNEQFF. DNA of the CDR3: TGTGCCACCAGCGGACGTCGGGCCACTCACAATGAGCAGTTCTTC.